Listed here are 3 T cell receptor beta chains from one sample, sequenced in a study of blood T cells in healthy people across ages. The authors ran a second PCR of about 7 to 12 cycles using a sample-barcoded 5' primer and a J-beta primer mix. TCRdb analysed the 5' RACE reads with MiXCR anew, one entry per CDR3 protein. The sample yields about 1.8 million distinct CDR3 sequences, 40% to 55% seen once. The sequenced sample was blood. These receptors all stem from a woman aged 40 to 55 in good health.

The chain has TRBV12-3 or TRBV12-4 and TRBJ1-1, with no clear D. Trimming cost V 0 bases and J 4 bases, with 9 bases left between them. The CDR3 has 14 residues. The CDR3 here is CASSLASRSTEAFF. In DNA, the CDR3 is TGTGCCAGCAGTTTAGCGTCCCGGTCCACTGAAGCTTTCTTT.

The chain links TRBV20-1 to TRBJ2-1, with TRBD1 as a possible D gene (5 bases). With the DNA end fitting TRBJ2-7 better, the J assignment may be wrong. The CDR3 totals 15 residues. The germline V gene has CDR1 DFQATT and CDR2 SNEGSKA (reference sequence). CDR3: CSATWGHSSYNEQYF. CDR3 in DNA: TGCAGTGCTACTTGGGGCCACAGCTCCTACAATGAGCAGTACTTC.

Remarks on this clonotype: One end of the junction fails to match germline, which may point to a read error. This sequence joins TRBV7-2 and TRBJ2-1, with 9 bases aligning to TRBD2. The CDR3 extends over 17 amino acids. Germline values: CDR1 SGHTA, CDR2 FQGNSA. CDR3 residues: CASSPRPLAGTNNGQFF. The CDR3 nucleotides read TGTGCCAGCAGCCCTCGCCCGCTAGCGGGGACTAACAATGGGCAGTTCTTC. The variable domain in full, completed from reference TRBV7-2 and TRBJ2-1, reads GAGVSQSPSNKVTEKGKDVELRCDPISGHTALYWYRQSLGQGLEFLIYFQGNSAPDKSGLPSDRFSAERTGGSVSTLTIQRTQQEDSAVYLCASSPRPLAGTNNGQFFGPGTRLTVL.